This T cell receptor (beta chain) was captured by sequencing in a study of early T cells in non-severe SARS-CoV-2 infection. This CDR3 has 11 residues. V shed 6 bases and J shed 7 bases, with 9 bases lying between them. The germline gives CDR1 WSHSY, CDR2 SAAADI. From the 5' RACE reads, TCRdb called clonotypes with MiXCR, one entry per CDR3 protein. This table holds over 50,000 distinct CDR3 sequences, roughly 13% found once. The gene calls are TRBV10-2 and TRBJ2-5; perhaps TRBD1 as D (5 bases). The sequence was obtained from an adult who was a healthcare worker with PCR-confirmed SARS-CoV-2 infection or an uninfected control (not recorded which). Sequencing used whole blood. The CDR3 region has the DNA TGCGCCAGCAGGGGTCAGGGGACCCAGTACTTC. It codes for CASRGQGTQYF.